This T cell receptor (beta chain) derives from a study of T cell repertoires in cytomegalovirus infection. Using its own MiXCR run on the reads, TCRdb lists one record per CDR3 protein. The data show about 920,000 distinct CDR3 sequences, roughly 30% seen once. The germline CDR1 and CDR2 sequences are MNHNS and SASEGT. The V gene lost 7 bases and the J gene lost 5 bases, with 11 bases spanning the gap. The CDR3 spans 12 residues. This clonotype has ten or more counts. Its target is unknown. The clonotype comes from a human donor in good health (CMV status not recorded). Some clones in this sample may be carry-over from other donors' samples. The chain joins TRBV6-1 to TRBJ2-5; the D gene is possibly TRBD2 (6 bases). The sequencing used cultured CD8+ T cells from PBMCs, collected from culture after CMV antigen stimulation. CDR3 loop: CASKGGRETQYF. The CDR3 DNA reads as TGTGCCAGCAAGGGAGGCCGGGAGACCCAGTACTTC.